What follows describes a single TCR beta chain. The target antigen is unknown. Germline trimming cut 2 bases from V and 7 bases from J; bases unmatched to any gene: 5. The CDR3 contains 14 residues. The V gene's germline CDR1 is SGHNT and CDR2 YYREEE (reference sequence). These data come from a study of shared clonotypes between healthy human individuals. The donors, all of them Caucasian adults, lived in Nashville, Tennessee. Genomic DNA of each subset was evenly split across several immunoSEQ plates. Profiling relied on immunoSEQ multiplex PCR, and the TCRdb table lists in-frame clones only, not all of them. Among some 380,000 clones, 90% to 98% were seen once, and the ten largest hold around 0.3%. Overall study results and limits: In having few donors, the study represented limited genetic and exposure-history diversity. Sampling covered nothing but blood. Tissue TCR repertoires likely differ from those found in blood.

Sequencing was done on a sample of memory CD8+ T cells sorted from blood. Described subset: CD45RO+ cells pooled with CCR7-negative TemRA cells. This receptor was identified in a man younger than 45 in good health. The chain is built from TRBV5-4 and TRBJ2-1; 8 bases agree with TRBD2. CDR3 amino acids: CASSFSSGRNEQFF. CDR3 coding DNA: TGTGCCAGCAGCTTCTCAAGCGGGAGAAATGAGCAGTTCTTC.